This T cell receptor beta chain was identified during a study of Ad26.COV2.S vaccination and SARS-CoV-2 variants (dated by TCRdb to 2020 to 2023). About the full investigation: Donors in the vaccine arm were drawn from COV1001, a multicentre, randomized, double-blind, placebo-controlled phase I-IIa trial testing Ad26.COV2.S in healthy adults. Throughout the experiments and outcome assessment, investigators stayed blinded to trial group allocation. Participants in the trial were split at random into five groups of five each, receiving low-dose or high-dose Ad26.COV2.S once or twice, or else placebo on both occasions. Ad26.COV2.S was administered intramuscularly at a dose of 5x10^10 or 1x10^11 viral particles, either as one shot or as two shots given 56 days apart. TCRbeta repertoire sequencing served as the tool for gauging how specific and how broad the SARS-CoV-2-reactive T cell receptors were following Ad26.COV2.S vaccination. The TCR-sequenced set comprised about 30 samples: approximately 19 Ad26.COV2.S vaccine recipients, 5 placebo recipients and 8 SARS-CoV-2 convalescent individuals. Study-wide findings and limitations: Substantial breadth of spike-specific CD8+ and CD4+ T cell responses was reported after vaccination. The study lacked the statistical power to compare responses across vaccine doses or regimens. Higher spike-specific TCR breadth was observed in Ad26.COV2.S recipients than in placebo recipients (P = 0.0014). Non-spike TCR breadth was comparable between vaccine and placebo recipients, consistent with the vaccine containing only spike. The authors noted that the TCR breadth and depth analyses may have underestimated total T cell responses.

V has 10 bases trimmed and J has 10 bases trimmed; junction bases matching no gene number 10. The germline V gene encodes CDR1 LNHDA and CDR2 SQIVND (reference sequence). Measured from the cysteine to the phenylalanine, the CDR3 is 12 residues long. Only the CDR3 DNA is retained, 36 bases long and in frame from the first base. Read against the paper, the sample's treatment or condition label means: roughly 19 received Ad26.COV2.S at low or high dose, single or two shots; a few received placebo; per-sample allocation not given. Repertoires of vaccine and placebo recipients were sequenced from samples taken on day 63 after the first injection. Cohort 1b enrolled about 25 adults aged 18-55 years at a single site in Boston, USA, between 29 July and 7 August 2020. As a vaccine, Ad26.COV2.S was a replication-incompetent adenovirus type 26 vector that expressed a prefusion-stabilized SARS-CoV-2 spike protein derived from the original Wuhan strain.

The immunoSEQ Assay was the method used to sequence TCRbeta CDR3 regions. After extraction, genomic DNA underwent amplification by bias-controlled multiplex PCR, followed by high-throughput sequencing. Per the authors' processing: Collapsing and filtering of sequences were performed to quantify the absolute abundance of each unique TCRbeta CDR3 region. T cell fraction was estimated by normalizing TCRbeta template counts to usable DNA, with usable DNA measured through amplification of reference genes found in all nucleated cells. Repertoire TCRs were annotated as SARS-CoV-2-specific when V gene, CDR3 amino acid sequence and J gene were exactly matched to a known reactive TCR set. The reference SARS-CoV-2 TCR set was obtained from MIRA and was filtered for enrichment in COVID-19-positive ImmuneCODE repertoires, whereby public or cross-reactive TCRs were removed. Using the MIRA antigens, annotated TCRs were further analysed by specific ORF or by position within an ORF. Depth was the summed frequency of annotated unique rearrangements, while breadth was defined as annotated unique rearrangements over total unique productive rearrangements. Two-sided Wilcoxon rank-sum tests were applied when comparing TCR breadth between groups. In TCRdb, the immuneACCESS table is reduced to in-frame sequences with V and J assigned. These tables do not hold every clone; where another copy was compared, an unresolved V gene accounts for under half, and the others remain unexplained. V and J calls and clone size are those listed in that table; D and trimming were worked out from the DNA. The sample includes around 500,000 clones, with around 89% observed a single time. The ten most abundant clones make up around 1.8% of the sample.

Worth noting for this clone: The antigen it binds to is not known. No per-base quality is available; no much larger clone lies one base away.

The sequencing used peripheral blood, collected in a trial of Ad26.COV2.S vaccine versus placebo. The receptor's source is a person between 18 and 65 years old who received the Ad26.COV2.S COVID-19 vaccine or a placebo. The chain is encoded by TRBV19 joined to TRBJ2-1; the junction holds 7 bases that match TRBD1. The CDR3 region reads CATRQGQWEQFF. At the DNA level, the sequence is TGTGCCACCAGACAGGGACAATGGGAGCAGTTCTTC.